The 26 T cell receptor beta chains in this list originate from one sample, sequenced in a study of T cells after yellow fever vaccination. MiXCR, run by TCRdb on the 5' RACE reads, gives a single entry per CDR3 protein. The table shows some 300,000 distinct CDR3 sequences, with around 10% occurring only once. The sequencing here drew on CD4+ T cells sorted from PBMCs, taken 5 days after the yellow fever booster vaccination. These receptors were taken from a man between 18 and 29 years old who received the YFV17D yellow fever vaccine.

This rearrangement joins TRBV6-6 to TRBJ2-1, with D tentatively TRBD1 or TRBD2 (6 bases each). Deletions cut 2 bases from V and 4 bases from J, with 12 bases between. Germline CDR1 reads MNHNY; CDR2 reads SVGAGI (reference sequence). The CDR3 has 15 residues. CDR3 residues: CASSYGGPGYNEQFF. CDR3 coding DNA: TGTGCCAGCAGTTACGGGGGGCCAGGGTACAATGAGCAGTTCTTC.

This sequence joins TRBV7-9 and TRBJ1-1, with unresolved D. From germline, CDR1 is SEHNR and CDR2 FQNEAQ (reference sequence). V dropped 6 bases and J dropped 0 bases, with 14 bases sitting between them. CDR3 length: 15 amino acids. The CDR3 is CASSRPGPMNTEAFF. The CDR3 DNA sequence: TGTGCCAGCAGTCGTCCCGGGCCCATGAACACTGAAGCTTTCTTT.

This clonotype showed up many times. The chain combines TRBV5-1 with TRBJ2-2; D is uncertain. Germline CDR1 and CDR2: SGHRS and YFSETQ. The CDR3 is 15 amino acids. Trimming took 0 bases from V and 3 from J, leaving 9 bases between them. The DNA of the CDR3 is TGCGCCAGCAGCTTGGGGGGTTCGGACACCGGGGAGCTGTTTTTT. This codes for CASSLGGSDTGELFF.

The chain has TRBV12-3 or TRBV12-4 and TRBJ1-5; unclear D gene. V was clipped by 3 bases and J by 7 bases, with 7 bases between them. This CDR3 spans 12 amino acids. The CDR3 DNA reads TGTGCCAGCAGTTTGTGGGTACAGCCCCAGCATTTT. Encoded protein: CASSLWVQPQHF.

This clonotype was observed a handful of times. This chain joins TRBV20-1 and TRBJ1-6; D gene uncertain. The length of the CDR3 is 14 residues. The V end lost 5 bases, the J end lost 7 bases, and 15 bases lay between the germline ends. Germline lookup yields CDR1 DFQATT and CDR2 SNEGSKA (reference sequence). Written as DNA, the CDR3 is TGCAGTGCTCCGGACCGGACGGGGAATTCACCCCTCCACTTT. It yields the protein CSAPDRTGNSPLHF.

This chain connects TRBV6-2 or TRBV6-3 to TRBJ2-2, with D unresolved. Germline CDR1 and CDR2: MNHEY and SVGEGT. This CDR3 spans 14 amino acids. V was pared by 5 bases and J by 5 bases, with 12 bases between. CDR3 sequence: CASSTSIITGELFF. CDR3 bases: TGTGCCAGCAGTACCTCTATAATAACCGGGGAGCTGTTTTTT.

This chain connects TRBV12-3 or TRBV12-4 to TRBJ1-2, with D maybe TRBD1 (6 bases). The CDR3 extends over 19 amino acids. Trimming pared 0 bases from V and 6 bases from J, leaving 26 bases between. The CDR3 loop reads CASSLAGWGQADRENGYTF. The CDR3 DNA reads TGTGCCAGCAGTTTAGCGGGGTGGGGGCAGGCCGACCGGGAGAATGGCTACACCTTC.

This clonotype came up once. This sequence joins TRBV10-3 and TRBJ2-7; 9 bases fit TRBD1. Trimming cost V 6 bases and J 6 bases; bases outside gene matches: 3. CDR1 is ENHRY, CDR2 SYGVKD, per germline. The CDR3 has 12 residues. The CDR3 DNA is TGTGCCATCAGCCTGGACAGGGGCGAGCAGTACTTC. Residues: CAISLDRGEQYF.

The rearrangement joins TRBV14 to TRBJ2-2; D ambiguous. Germline lookup yields CDR1 SGHDN and CDR2 FVKESK. Trimming cost V 1 base and J 4 bases, with 4 bases left between them. This CDR3 has 13 residues. The DNA of the CDR3 is TGTGCCAGCAGCCAAGTGGGCACCGGGGAGCTGTTTTTT. This sequence encodes CASSQVGTGELFF.

This clonotype came up many times. The gene calls are TRBV11-3 and TRBJ2-7; D remains ambiguous. The CDR3 sequence is 13 residues long. Trimming shortened V by 6 bases and J by 2 bases, and 11 bases separated the two germline ends. Germline CDR1 and CDR2: SGHNT and YENEEA. The CDR3 spells CASSPGSPYEQYF. Written as DNA, the CDR3 is TGTGCCAGCAGTCCCGGTTCCCCCTACGAGCAGTACTTC.

Many counts were recorded for this clonotype. The V and J genes are TRBV5-1 and TRBJ2-5; maybe TRBD2 (6 bases). The CDR3 is 15 residues long. Germline CDR1 SGHRS, CDR2 YFSETQ. The germline V and J ends were trimmed by 3 bases and 2 bases, with 14 bases remaining between them. This CDR3 reads CASSSTGEPQETQYF. CDR3 bases: TGCGCCAGCAGCTCGACGGGGGAACCTCAAGAGACCCAGTACTTC. Based on the CDR3 plus reference TRBV5-1 and TRBJ2-5, the full variable domain is KAGVTQTPRYLIKTRGQQVTLSCSPISGHRSVSWYQQTPGQGLQFLFEYFSETQRNKGNFPGRFSGRQFSNSRSEMNVSTLELGDSALYLCASSSTGEPQETQYFGPGTRLLVL.

The chain is built from TRBV4-1 and TRBJ2-3; no firm D call. The CDR3 is made up of 12 amino acids. The germline V and J ends were trimmed by 3 bases and 4 bases, with 5 bases remaining between them. CDR1 is MGHRA and CDR2 is YSYEKL in the germline V gene. Here the CDR3 reads CASSHQADTQYF. The CDR3 nucleotides are TGCGCCAGCAGCCACCAAGCAGATACGCAGTATTTT.

This clonotype was seen many times. The V call is TRBV7-2, the J call TRBJ1-5; no clear D. V was shortened by 2 bases and J by 4 bases, with 3 bases between the two germline ends. The CDR3 contains 12 residues. Germline CDR1 and CDR2: SGHTA and FQGNSA. The CDR3 is CASSLYNQPQHF. CDR3 nucleotide sequence: TGTGCCAGCAGCTTATATAATCAGCCCCAGCATTTT.

This clonotype was seen many times. The V call is TRBV7-9, the J call TRBJ2-5; perhaps TRBD2 as D (5 bases). The germline gives CDR1 SEHNR, CDR2 FQNEAQ (reference sequence). There are 12 residues in the CDR3. The germline V and J ends were trimmed by 4 bases and 5 bases, with 8 bases remaining between them. CDR3 sequence (DNA): TGTGCCAGCAGCTCGTCGGGGGAGACCCAGTACTTC. Its protein is CASSSSGETQYF.

The V and J genes are TRBV7-9 and TRBJ1-2; D perhaps matches TRBD1 (5 bases). The ends were cut back, 6 bases at V and 4 bases at J, with 12 bases in the middle. CDR3 length: 13 residues. CDR1 SEHNR and CDR2 FQNEAQ come from the germline V gene (reference sequence). The CDR3 DNA is TGTGCCAGCAGTCGAGGACAAATCTATGGCTACACCTTC. Amino acid sequence: CASSRGQIYGYTF.

V is TRBV10-1 and J is TRBJ2-7, with 9 bases lining up with TRBD2. The CDR3 consists of 14 residues. Trimming removed 3 bases from V and 5 bases from J; junction bases left unmatched: 5. Germline V gene data show CDR1 as WNHNN and CDR2 as SYGVQD (reference sequence). CDR3 sequence reads: CASSDSSGAHEQYF. The CDR3 DNA sequence: TGCGCCAGCAGTGATTCTAGCGGGGCCCACGAGCAGTACTTC.

The rearrangement joins TRBV5-5 to TRBJ2-5; D is unclear. Trimming stripped 4 bases from V and 4 bases from J, with 11 bases between. The CDR3 spans 13 residues. CDR1 SGHKS and CDR2 YYEKEE come from the germline V gene (reference sequence). The CDR3 loop reads CASSPWSVETQYF. In DNA form, the CDR3 reads TGTGCCAGCAGCCCCTGGTCGGTAGAGACCCAGTACTTC.

This clonotype occurred many times. This chain joins TRBV15 and TRBJ2-1; 9 bases align to TRBD2. The CDR3 totals 15 residues. After removal of 2 bases from V and 7 bases from J, the junction contained 6 bases not matched to a gene. Germline CDR1 is LNHNV and CDR2 is YYDKDF (reference sequence). The CDR3 coding sequence is TGTGCCACCAGCAGATCGGGACTAGCTCCTAATGAGCAGTTCTTC. This translates into CATSRSGLAPNEQFF.

V gene TRBV6-2 or TRBV6-3 combines with J gene TRBJ2-7; D might be TRBD1 (6 bases). V dropped 6 bases and J dropped 4 bases, with 13 bases sitting between them. Germline V gene sequence: CDR1 MNHEY, CDR2 SVGEGT. The CDR3 runs to 13 residues. The CDR3 DNA reads TGTGCCAGCAGCCCTAGGACAGCTTACGAGCAGTACGTC. Amino acids: CASSPRTAYEQYV.

There are a few counts of this clonotype. The V gene is TRBV28, the J gene TRBJ2-7; D might be TRBD1 (5 bases). CDR3 length: 15 amino acids. Germline V gene sequence: CDR1 MDHEN, CDR2 SYDVKM. The V and J ends lost 6 bases and 1 base respectively, with 16 bases between them. For the CDR3, the DNA is TGTGCCAGCAGATCCACAGGTTCAGGGTCCTACGAGCAGTACTTC. This codes for CASRSTGSGSYEQYF.

This clonotype was recorded many times. The rearrangement uses TRBV20-1 and TRBJ2-3, with a weak D call TRBD2 (6 bases). CDR1 and CDR2 (germline): DFQATT, SNEGSKA (reference sequence). V was clipped by 1 base and J by 5 bases, with 19 bases between them. CDR3 length equals 16 residues. The CDR3 spells CSARGVGGEGLDTQYF. CDR3 bases: TGCAGTGCTAGAGGGGTCGGGGGAGAAGGTTTAGATACGCAGTATTTT.

In this sample, this clonotype turned up many times. The V call is TRBV7-2, the J call TRBJ1-5; D may be TRBD1 (5 bases). CDR1 and CDR2 from the germline V gene are SGHTA and FQGNSA. The germline V and J ends were trimmed by 5 bases and 7 bases, with 12 bases remaining between them. This CDR3 contains 13 residues. The CDR3 sequence is CASSPQGEQPQHF. CDR3 DNA: TGTGCCAGCAGCCCCCAGGGTGAACAGCCCCAGCATTTT.

The V gene is TRBV7-2, the J gene TRBJ2-2, with 8 bases lining up with TRBD2. This CDR3 spans 14 amino acids. V dropped 6 bases and J dropped 5; count of bases not matched to a gene: 5. CDR1 is SGHTA, CDR2 FQGNSA, per germline. CDR3 region: CASRGSGETGELFF. The CDR3 region has the DNA TGTGCCAGCAGGGGTAGCGGGGAAACCGGGGAGCTGTTTTTT.

A few counts support this clonotype. In this CDR3 the conserved last residue, phenylalanine or tryptophan, is missing, so a read error is likely. No DNA is shown, since the ends of the CDR3 on it are uncertain; the CDR3 is the one TCRdb lists. The chain has TRBV30 and TRBJ2-1; TRBD2 was called by the table and not checked on the DNA. From germline, CDR1 is GTSNPN and CDR2 SVGIG (reference sequence). Inclusive of both ends, the CDR3 amounts to 15 amino acids. CDR3 sequence reads: CAWSVQRGGLAPVSI.

This clonotype has a handful of counts. This chain joins TRBV20-1 and TRBJ2-1; 11 bases fit TRBD1. The germline gives CDR1 DFQATT, CDR2 SNEGSKA (reference sequence). The CDR3 covers 14 residues. Trimming cost V 5 bases and J 6 bases; bases outside gene matches: 6. The CDR3 region is CSAFPGQGGNEQFF. In DNA, the CDR3 is TGCAGTGCTTTTCCGGGACAGGGGGGCAATGAGCAGTTCTTC.

The chain carries TRBV21-1 and TRBJ2-2; the DNA was not compared with TRBD1, the D call given in the table. TRBV21-1 has pseudogene status. The CDR3 has 19 residues. This CDR3 is CASSTEGALSPPITGELFF. The CDR3 DNA reads TGTGCCAGCAGCACGGAGGGGGCCCTGTCCCCACCGATTACCGGGGAGCTGTTTTTT.